This TCR beta chain came from a study of vaccination and CD4 T cells after COVID-19. The overall study: Convalescent individuals numbered four females and six males, two being Hispanic. Study-wide points: SARS-CoV-2-reactive clonotypes showed a nonsignificant median rise from 21 to 38.

As for this clonotype: Its antigen is undetermined.

Germline V gene lookup returns CDR1 SGHTA and CDR2 FQGNSA. The CDR3 is made up of 15 amino acids. J was trimmed by 1 base and V by 8 bases; bases with no gene match: 11. Cultured CD4+ T-cell DNA underwent Oncomine TCR Beta short-read sequencing. MiXCR was run by TCRdb on the PCR reads, yielding one entry per CDR3 protein. This sample carries approximately 13,000 distinct CDR3 sequences, less than 70% of them seen once, and the ten largest clones take about an eighth. The treatment is: approximately 9-day PBMC culture with coronavirus spike peptide pools or control peptides (ViraFEST assay). Source material: CD4+ T cells from blood, cultured in vitro. This receptor was identified in a human donor who had recovered from COVID-19. The chain carries TRBV7-2 and TRBJ2-7, with 7 bases that match TRBD2. The CDR3 sequence: CASSRIPGLSYEQYF. CDR3 sequence (DNA): TGTGCCAGCTCGCGAATTCCGGGACTATCCTACGAGCAGTACTTC.